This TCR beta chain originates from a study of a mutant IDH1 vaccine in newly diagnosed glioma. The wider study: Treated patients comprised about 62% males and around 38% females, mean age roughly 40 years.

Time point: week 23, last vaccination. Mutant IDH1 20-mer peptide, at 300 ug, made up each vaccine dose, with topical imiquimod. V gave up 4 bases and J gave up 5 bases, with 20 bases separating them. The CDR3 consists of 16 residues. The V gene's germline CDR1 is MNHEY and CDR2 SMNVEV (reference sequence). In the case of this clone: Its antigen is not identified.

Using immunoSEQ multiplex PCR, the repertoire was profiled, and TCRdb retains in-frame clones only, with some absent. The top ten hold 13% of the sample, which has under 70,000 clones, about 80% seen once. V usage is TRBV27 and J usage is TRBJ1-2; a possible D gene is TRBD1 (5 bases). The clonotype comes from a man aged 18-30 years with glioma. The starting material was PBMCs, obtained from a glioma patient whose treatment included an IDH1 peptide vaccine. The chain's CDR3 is CASSSTSRGIGYGYTF. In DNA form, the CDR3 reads TGTGCCAGCAGTTCTACCTCGCGGGGGATTGGTTATGGCTACACCTTC.